These 5 T cell receptor beta chains originate from one sample sequenced in a study of T cells in Graves' hyperthyroidism and ophthalmopathy. The TCR beta CDR3 regions underwent amplification using RNA transcripts as the source. The study used the HTBI primer set for a first-round RT-PCR of the TCR CDR3. TCRdb recomputed calls from the multiplex PCR reads with MiXCR, one row per CDR3 protein. The sample has approximately 600,000 distinct CDR3 sequences, less than 25% seen once. The sequencing sample was made of blood. Source of these receptors: a man aged 30-40 years with Graves' ophthalmopathy.

V usage is TRBV19 and J usage is TRBJ2-1; 8 bases are shared with TRBD1. This CDR3 region has 14 residues. Germline CDR1 is LNHDA and CDR2 is SQIVND (reference sequence). With V trimmed by 5 bases and J by 6 bases, 6 bases remained unmatched. CDR3 sequence reads: CASSRQGFGNEQFF. The CDR3 DNA reads TGTGCCAGTAGTCGACAGGGGTTCGGCAATGAGCAGTTCTTC.

The chain couples TRBV24-1 to TRBJ2-7; D tentatively fits TRBD1 or TRBD2 (6 bases each). Germline V gene sequence: CDR1 KGHDR, CDR2 SFDVKD. The CDR3 totals 13 residues. Deletions cut 1 base from V and 5 bases from J, with 8 bases between. CDR3 sequence reads: CATSDLRGDEQYF. The CDR3 DNA sequence: TGTGCCACCAGTGATTTAAGGGGGGACGAGCAGTACTTC.

The V gene is TRBV7-3, the J gene TRBJ2-2; D unclear. V was trimmed by 4 bases and J by 7 bases, leaving 4 bases between them. Per the germline V gene, CDR1 is SGHTA and CDR2 is FQGTGA. The CDR3 has 11 amino acids. In nucleotides, the CDR3 is TGTGCCAGCAGCTCCCGCGGGGAGCTGTTTTTT. The encoded protein is CASSSRGELFF.

V gene TRBV4-1 combines with J gene TRBJ1-3; D unclear. The CDR3 length is 12 residues. In germline, CDR1 is MGHRA, CDR2 YSYEKL. Trimming pared 1 base from V and 8 bases from J, leaving 6 bases between. The CDR3 region is CASSQGVDTIYF. For the CDR3, the DNA is TGCGCCAGCAGCCAAGGAGTCGACACCATATATTTT.

The V call is TRBV24-1, the J call TRBJ2-1; a weak D match, TRBD2 (5 bases). CDR1 and CDR2 (germline): KGHDR, SFDVKD. CDR3 length: 13 amino acids. With 4 bases removed from V and 6 bases from J, the gap between germline ends came to 9 bases. CDR3 nucleotide sequence: TGTGCCACCAGTGAGTCAGGAGGCAATGAGCAGTTCTTC. This sequence encodes CATSESGGNEQFF.